One and the same sample provided the 19 T cell receptor beta chains below, sequenced in a study of cytomegalovirus exposure and HLA in healthy donors. Primers: 60 Vbeta forward and 13 Jbeta reverse. The data were produced by immunoSEQ multiplex PCR, yet TCRdb's version contains in-frame clones alone and is incomplete. In the table there are some 150,000 clones, 75% to 90% of which are singletons. The sequenced material came from PBMCs. All receptors derive from a female donor in good health and CMV-seronegative.

V gene TRBV5-8 combines with J gene TRBJ1-5; D might be TRBD1 (5 bases). V lost 0 bases and J lost 3, with 10 bases in between. Germline assignment: CDR1 SGHTS and CDR2 YDEGEE. The CDR3 contains 15 residues. The CDR3 protein is CASSLGLTDNQPQHF. The CDR3 region has the DNA TGTGCCAGCAGCTTGGGACTGACAGACAATCAGCCCCAGCATTTT.

This clone appeared once. The genes are TRBV2 and TRBJ1-2; no firm D call. Between the trimmed V and J ends, which lost 4 bases and 4 bases, there was a span of 10 bases. This CDR3 is built from 13 residues. Germline loops: CDR1 SNHLY, CDR2 FYNNEI. The CDR3 is CASSVTTFYGYTF. The CDR3 bases are TGTGCCAGCAGTGTGACGACATTCTATGGCTACACCTTC.

Concerning this clone: At one end, the junction sequence differs from germline, possibly due to a read error. V gene TRBV5-4 combines with J gene TRBJ2-1, with 11 positions matching TRBD2. The V gene's germline CDR1 is SGHNT and CDR2 YYREEE (reference sequence). This CDR3 is 12 amino acids long. CDR3 DNA sequence: TGTGCCAGCAGCCTACGGACTAGCGGGCCCCTCTTC. This codes for CASSLRTSGPLF. The variable domain in full, completed from reference TRBV5-4 and TRBJ2-1, reads ETGVTQSPTHLIKTRGQQVTLRCSSQSGHNTVSWYQQALGQGPQFIFQYYREEENGRGNFPPRFSGLQFPNYSSELNVNALELDDSALYLCASSLRTSGPLFGPGTRLTVL.

The CDR3 DNA reads as TGTGCCAGCAGTGAAGCAGGGGGCAACGGTGAGCAGTTCTTC. This gives the protein CASSEAGGNGEQFF. The gene calls are TRBV2 and TRBJ2-1; TRBD1 matches 7 bases. Trimming cost V 0 bases and J 9 bases; bases outside gene matches: 5. This CDR3 is 14 amino acids long. From germline, CDR1 is SNHLY and CDR2 FYNNEI.

The chain carries TRBV29-1 and TRBJ1-2; D perhaps matches TRBD1 (6 bases). Germline V CDR1 and CDR2: SQVTM, ANQGSEA. This CDR3 has 13 amino acids. V shed 7 bases and J shed 4 bases, with 16 bases lying between them. In nucleotides, the CDR3 is TGCAGCGCCGGACAGTTTCAGGGCTATGGCTACACCTTC. Its translation is CSAGQFQGYGYTF.

The chain is built from TRBV6-5 and TRBJ1-1; D perhaps matches TRBD1 (6 bases). The CDR3 covers 15 residues. Per germline, CDR1 MNHEY and CDR2 SVGAGI. The V end lost 0 bases, the J end lost 5 bases, and 13 bases lay between the germline ends. This chain's CDR3 is CASSYSRGARTEAFF. CDR3 coding DNA: TGTGCCAGCAGTTACTCGCGGGGGGCAAGGACTGAAGCTTTCTTT.

V and J are TRBV6-5 and TRBJ1-1; the match to TRBD1 covers 8 bases. The CDR3 is made up of 12 amino acids. The germline V gene has CDR1 MNHEY and CDR2 SVGAGI. V was clipped by 6 bases and J by 5 bases; unmatched bases: 2. In nucleotides, the CDR3 is TGTGCCAGCAGCAGGGGGCAAACTGAAGCTTTCTTT. Amino acid sequence: CASSRGQTEAFF.

The gene calls are TRBV29-1 and TRBJ2-5, with a possible D match to TRBD2 (5 bases). CDR3 length: 13 residues. Per the germline V gene, CDR1 is SQVTM and CDR2 is ANQGSEA. Trimming stripped 1 base from V and 4 bases from J, with 10 bases between. The CDR3 protein is CSVEARRPETQYF. In nucleotides, the CDR3 is TGCAGCGTTGAAGCCCGGAGGCCAGAGACCCAGTACTTC.

The chain has TRBV28 and TRBJ1-5, with D uncertain. This CDR3 spans 14 amino acids. The ends were cut back, 7 bases at V and 6 bases at J, with 16 bases in the middle. The germline CDR1 and CDR2 sequences are MDHEN and SYDVKM. DNA of the CDR3: TGTGCCAGCAAAAGCGGTGGGAGTAGTCAGCCCCAGCATTTT. Encoded protein: CASKSGGSSQPQHF.

The V gene is TRBV6-1, the J gene TRBJ1-1; tentative D call: TRBD1 (6 bases). In germline, CDR1 is MNHNS, CDR2 SASEGT. Trimming pared 7 bases from V and 0 bases from J, leaving 15 bases between. This CDR3 has 15 residues. The CDR3 sequence is CASNRRTALNTEAFF. The CDR3 coding sequence is TGTGCCAGCAACCGACGGACAGCCTTGAACACTGAAGCTTTCTTT.

V usage is TRBV2 and J usage is TRBJ2-2; 9 nucleotides line up with TRBD1. Unmatched junction bases numbered 12, after V lost 8 bases and J lost 5 bases. The CDR3 is 16 residues long. Germline CDR1 is SNHLY and CDR2 is FYNNEI. The DNA for the CDR3 is TGTGCCAGCCGCGATCCCGGGACAGGGAGGACCGGGGAGCTGTTTTTT. Translated, it gives CASRDPGTGRTGELFF.

The chain links TRBV5-1 to TRBJ2-5; TRBD1 aligns across 9 bases. This CDR3 contains 14 residues. J gave up 5 bases and V 2 bases, and 4 bases lay outside the gene matches. Germline V gene data show CDR1 as SGHRS and CDR2 as YFSETQ. CDR3 loop: CASSFGQGKETQYF. The DNA of the CDR3 is TGCGCCAGCAGCTTCGGACAGGGGAAGGAGACCCAGTACTTC.

The V call is TRBV28, the J call TRBJ2-7; 7 bases line up with TRBD1. The CDR3 has 13 amino acids. Germline loops: CDR1 MDHEN, CDR2 SYDVKM. V was pared by 6 bases and J by 4 bases, with 6 bases of the junction left unmatched. CDR3 sequence (DNA): TGTGCCAGCAGAACCGGGACAGAATACGAGCAGTACTTC. Its protein product is CASRTGTEYEQYF.

This rearrangement joins TRBV5-6 to TRBJ2-1, with D perhaps matching TRBD2 (5 bases). CDR1 SGHDT and CDR2 YYEEEE come from the germline V gene. Trimming took 2 bases from V and 3 from J, leaving 15 bases between them. This CDR3 spans 16 amino acids. The CDR3 protein is CASSFLYGGLYNEQFF. The CDR3, as DNA: TGTGCCAGCAGCTTCCTGTACGGCGGGCTCTACAATGAGCAGTTCTTC.

The CDR3 nucleotides read TGTGCCAGCAGCTCACTCATAGCGGGAGGCCCCGGGAATGAGCAGTTCTTC. It translates to CASSSLIAGGPGNEQFF. The chain uses TRBV5-4 and TRBJ2-1, with 10 bases that match TRBD2. V was clipped by 3 bases and J by 7 bases; unmatched bases: 13. CDR3 size: 17 residues. Germline V gene lookup returns CDR1 SGHNT and CDR2 YYREEE (reference sequence).

The chain combines TRBV6-1 with TRBJ1-1; no firm D call. Germline loops: CDR1 MNHNS, CDR2 SASEGT. The length of the CDR3 is 14 residues. V shed 1 base and J shed 0 bases, with 6 bases lying between them. The CDR3 DNA follows: TGTGCCAGCAGTGAAGACCACATGAACACTGAAGCTTTCTTT. Amino acids: CASSEDHMNTEAFF.

The V and J genes are TRBV27 and TRBJ2-7; 10 bases line up with TRBD1. J was trimmed by 6 bases and V by 10 bases; bases with no gene match: 12. CDR3 length: 14 residues. Germline CDR1 is MNHEY and CDR2 is SMNVEV (reference sequence). The CDR3 reads CATRTGGISGEQYF. The CDR3 DNA sequence: TGTGCCACTCGGACAGGGGGAATATCTGGCGAGCAGTACTTC.

The gene calls are TRBV30 and TRBJ1-1, with D possibly being TRBD1 (5 bases). Trimming left V 6 bases short and J 0 bases short, with 11 bases between. Germline V gives CDR1 GTSNPN, CDR2 SVGIG (reference sequence). The CDR3 has 13 residues. CDR3 residues: CACKKGVNTEAFF. The CDR3 bases are TGTGCCTGTAAAAAAGGGGTGAACACTGAAGCTTTCTTT.

The chain combines TRBV7-9 with TRBJ1-1; 12 bases are a match to TRBD1. Germline values: CDR1 SEHNR, CDR2 FQNEAQ (reference sequence). J lost 6 bases, V lost 0 bases, and 5 bases had no gene match. The CDR3 consists of 16 residues. DNA of the CDR3: TGTGCCAGCAGCTTAGCCTCGGGACAGGGGGCGGCTGAAGCTTTCTTT. Protein sequence: CASSLASGQGAAEAFF.